This T cell receptor beta chain was recorded in a study of blood T cell repertoires in COVID-19. Study-level background: Collection of acute and convalescent COVID-19 samples took place in the United States, Italy and Spain. Sources were T cells, B-cell-depleted T cells, or PBMCs; the material itself was cDNA or gDNA.

In the original processing: Reference gene primer amplification gave estimated nucleated cell counts. The protocol was immunoSEQ multiplex PCR, while the TCRdb copy is restricted to in-frame clones and leaves out a portion. V and J calls and clone size are copied from that table; D and trimming were computed from the DNA. Of tens of thousands of clones listed, around three quarters are singletons. The TCR originated in a human donor in a cohort sampled during active COVID-19. Material: peripheral blood.

The CDR3 reads CASSTGTRETQYF. CDR3 bases: TGCGCCAGCAGTACGGGTACTCGAGAGACCCAGTACTTC. The chain joins TRBV5-1 to TRBJ2-5; the D is unclear. Between the trimmed V and J ends, which lost 5 bases and 4 bases, there was a span of 12 bases. This CDR3 spans 13 amino acids. Germline V gives CDR1 SGHRS, CDR2 YFSETQ.